The next 6 T cell receptor beta chains were all read from a single sample in a study of shared clonotypes between healthy human individuals. Sequencing used immunoSEQ multiplex PCR; TCRdb keeps in-frame clones, though not all of them. The sample shows 1.6 million or so clones, about 98.5% of them seen only once. Specimen: naive CD4+ T cells sorted from blood. This sample's subset: CD45RA+ positively selected. The receptors were sampled from a man aged 25-45 years in good health.

As regards this clone: An end of the junction does not agree with germline; a read error may underlie this. The CDR3: CASSLAGLGYEQYF. The CDR3 region has the DNA TGTGCCAGCAGTTTAGCGGGACTTGGCTACGAGCAGTACTTC. The J gene is TRBJ2-7, the V gene TRBV7-9, with 8 bases identical to TRBD2. Germline V lookup: CDR1 SEHNR, CDR2 FQNEAQ (reference sequence). CDR3 length: 14 amino acids.

This chain connects TRBV29-1 to TRBJ2-3; no clear D. This CDR3 comprises 13 residues. V dropped 4 bases and J dropped 0 bases, with 8 bases sitting between them. Germline CDR1 SQVTM, CDR2 ANQGSEA. The CDR3 loop is CSVGLGSTDTQYF. Here the CDR3 DNA reads TGCAGCGTTGGCCTCGGCAGCACAGATACGCAGTATTTT.

The gene calls are TRBV5-1 and TRBJ2-3; 7 bases are a match to TRBD2. Unmatched junction bases numbered 12, after V lost 4 bases and J lost 4 bases. Germline V gene data show CDR1 as SGHRS and CDR2 as YFSETQ. This CDR3 has 16 amino acids. The CDR3 sequence: CASSLDGRAQADTQYF. The CDR3 DNA reads TGCGCCAGCAGCCTAGATGGGAGGGCCCAGGCAGATACGCAGTATTTT. The variable domain in full, completed from reference TRBV5-1 and TRBJ2-3, reads KAGVTQTPRYLIKTRGQQVTLSCSPISGHRSVSWYQQTPGQGLQFLFEYFSETQRNKGNFPGRFSGRQFSNSRSEMNVSTLELGDSALYLCASSLDGRAQADTQYFGPGTRLTVL.

The J gene is TRBJ1-1, the V gene TRBV27; 9 bases agree with TRBD1. V dropped 6 bases and J dropped 5; count of bases not matched to a gene: 10. CDR1 and CDR2 (germline): MNHEY, SMNVEV (reference sequence). The CDR3 extends over 15 amino acids. The CDR3 reads CASRNRDRVTTEAFF. The CDR3 DNA is TGTGCCAGCAGGAACCGGGACAGGGTGACGACTGAAGCTTTCTTT.

The chain couples TRBV2 to TRBJ1-1; D gene uncertain. Trimming left V 3 bases short and J 3 bases short, with 11 bases between. The CDR3 has 14 residues. Germline-derived CDR1 and CDR2 are SNHLY and FYNNEI. The CDR3 region is CASSDRSKDTEAFF. The DNA for the CDR3 is TGTGCCAGCAGTGATAGGAGTAAGGACACTGAAGCTTTCTTT. Full variable domain (rest looked up from reference TRBV2 and TRBJ1-1): EPEVTQTPSHQVTQMGQEVILRCVPISNHLYFYWYRQILGQKVEFLVSFYNNEISEKSEIFDDQFSVERPDGSNFTLKIRSTKLEDSAMYFCASSDRSKDTEAFFGQGTRLTVV.

The chain has TRBV5-4 and TRBJ2-1, with 8 nucleotides matching TRBD1. CDR3 length: 15 residues. Germline trimming cut 4 bases from V and 4 bases from J; bases unmatched to any gene: 7. CDR1 and CDR2 (germline): SGHNT, YYREEE (reference sequence). The CDR3 is CASSGQGAKYNEQFF. The CDR3 region has the DNA TGTGCCAGCAGCGGACAGGGCGCTAAGTACAATGAGCAGTTCTTC.